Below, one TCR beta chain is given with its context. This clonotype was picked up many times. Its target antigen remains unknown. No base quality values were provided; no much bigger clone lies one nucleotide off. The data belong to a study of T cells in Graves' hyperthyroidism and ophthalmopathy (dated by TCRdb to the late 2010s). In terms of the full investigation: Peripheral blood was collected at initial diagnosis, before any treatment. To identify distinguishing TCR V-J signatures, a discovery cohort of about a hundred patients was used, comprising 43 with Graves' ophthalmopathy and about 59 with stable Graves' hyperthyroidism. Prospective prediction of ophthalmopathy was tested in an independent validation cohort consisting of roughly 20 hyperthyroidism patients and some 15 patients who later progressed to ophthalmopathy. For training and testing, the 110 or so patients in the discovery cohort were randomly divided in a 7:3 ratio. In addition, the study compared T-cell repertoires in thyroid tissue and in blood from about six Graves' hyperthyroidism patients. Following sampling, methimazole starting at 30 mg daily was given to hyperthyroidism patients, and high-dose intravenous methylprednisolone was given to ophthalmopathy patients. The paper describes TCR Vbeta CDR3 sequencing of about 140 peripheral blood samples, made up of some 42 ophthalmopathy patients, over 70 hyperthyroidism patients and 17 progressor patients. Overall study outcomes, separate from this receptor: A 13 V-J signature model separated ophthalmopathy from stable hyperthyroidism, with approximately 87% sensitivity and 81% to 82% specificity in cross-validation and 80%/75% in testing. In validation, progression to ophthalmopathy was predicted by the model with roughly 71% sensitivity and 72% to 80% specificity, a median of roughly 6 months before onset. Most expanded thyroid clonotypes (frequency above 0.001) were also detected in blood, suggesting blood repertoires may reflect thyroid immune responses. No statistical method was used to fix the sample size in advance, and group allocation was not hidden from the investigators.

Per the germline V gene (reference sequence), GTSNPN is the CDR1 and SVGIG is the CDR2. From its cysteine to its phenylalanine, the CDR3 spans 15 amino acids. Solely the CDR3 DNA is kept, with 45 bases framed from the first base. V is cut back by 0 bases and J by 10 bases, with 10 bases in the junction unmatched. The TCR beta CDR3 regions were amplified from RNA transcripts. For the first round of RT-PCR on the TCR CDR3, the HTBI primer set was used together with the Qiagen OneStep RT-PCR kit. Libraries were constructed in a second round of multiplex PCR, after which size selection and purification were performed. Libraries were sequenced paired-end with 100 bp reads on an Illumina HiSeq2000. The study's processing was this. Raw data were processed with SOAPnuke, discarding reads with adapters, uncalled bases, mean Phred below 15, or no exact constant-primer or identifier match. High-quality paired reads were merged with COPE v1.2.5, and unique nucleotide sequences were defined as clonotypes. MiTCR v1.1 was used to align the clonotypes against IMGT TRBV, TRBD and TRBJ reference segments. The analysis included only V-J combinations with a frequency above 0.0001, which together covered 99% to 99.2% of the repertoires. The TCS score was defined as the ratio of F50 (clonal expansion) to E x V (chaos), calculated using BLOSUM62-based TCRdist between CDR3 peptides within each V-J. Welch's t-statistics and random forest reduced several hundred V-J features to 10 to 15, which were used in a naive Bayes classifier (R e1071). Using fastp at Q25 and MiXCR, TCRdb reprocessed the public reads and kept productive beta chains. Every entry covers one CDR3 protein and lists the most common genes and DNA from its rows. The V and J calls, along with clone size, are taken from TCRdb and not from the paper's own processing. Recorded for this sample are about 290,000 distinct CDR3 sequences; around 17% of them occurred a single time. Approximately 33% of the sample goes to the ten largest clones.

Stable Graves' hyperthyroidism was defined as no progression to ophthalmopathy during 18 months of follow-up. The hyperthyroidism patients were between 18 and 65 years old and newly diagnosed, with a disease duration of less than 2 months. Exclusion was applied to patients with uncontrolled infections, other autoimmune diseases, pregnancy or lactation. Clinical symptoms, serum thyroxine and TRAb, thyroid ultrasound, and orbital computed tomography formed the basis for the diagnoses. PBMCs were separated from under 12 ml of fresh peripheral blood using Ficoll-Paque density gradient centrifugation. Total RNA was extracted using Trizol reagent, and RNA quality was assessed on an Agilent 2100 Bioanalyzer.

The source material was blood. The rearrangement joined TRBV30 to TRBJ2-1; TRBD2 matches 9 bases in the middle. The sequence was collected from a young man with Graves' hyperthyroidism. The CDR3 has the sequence CAWSVRGGRAGEQFF. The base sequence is TGTGCCTGGAGTGTACGAGGCGGGAGGGCCGGGGAGCAGTTCTTC.